This TCR beta chain comes out of a study of T cell responses to AZD1222 COVID-19 vaccine. Whole-study findings and limits: Clonal diversity may have been underestimated in mostly white British donors. Unmutated regions of variants are reportedly targeted by nearly half of spike-specific TCRs. Distributed over spike, vaccine-associated CD4 TCRs predominated at 160-218 and 743-854. Recipients of AZD1222 seropositive at baseline numbered only 5 to 7.

The method was immunoSEQ multiplex PCR; TCRdb's version includes in-frame clones alone and lacks a portion of them. The data show 98,000 or so clones, more than 70% seen once. The CDR3 loop spans 15 amino acids. V was shortened by 4 bases and J by 1 base, with 14 bases between the two germline ends. The germline gives CDR1 SGDLS, CDR2 YYNGEE. To note about this clone: Its target is unknown.

The source is an adult in good health. The V call is TRBV9, the J call TRBJ2-5, with D possibly TRBD1 on 6 matching bases. Sequenced material: peripheral blood, taken on day 0 of MenACWY control vaccination. CDR3 amino acids: CASSPSGTTQETQYF. In DNA form, the CDR3 reads TGTGCCAGCAGCCCGAGTGGGACAACCCAAGAGACCCAGTACTTC.